The 5 T cell receptor beta chains given below trace back to one sample, sequenced in a study of regulatory T cells in long-lasting Graves disease. Sample time point: newly diagnosed GD, antithyroid drugs for less than 3 months. There was RNA extracted from PBMCs, and the TCR library was made from it. HTBI primers from iRepertoire and Arm-PCR of CDR3 regions yielded the TCR beta libraries. TCRdb called the multiplex PCR reads again in MiXCR, with one record for every CDR3 protein. The sample records about 400,000 distinct CDR3 sequences, 15% to 18% being singletons. This sample comprised peripheral blood mononuclear cells (PBMCs), obtained at new diagnosis, from a patient treated with antithyroid drugs. Receptors were obtained from a female donor with Graves disease.

This chain links TRBV12-3 or TRBV12-4 with TRBJ1-2; D possibly corresponds to TRBD1 (5 bases). Trimming stripped 11 bases from V and 8 bases from J, with 21 bases between. The CDR3 runs 13 residues. The CDR3 is CASRRGGAEGYTF. The DNA of the CDR3 is TGTGCCTCTCGACGAGGAGGGGCGGAGGGCTACACCTTC.

This clonotype was recorded at least ten times. The V gene is TRBV6-1, the J gene TRBJ2-1, with TRBD1 matching 7 bases. The germline V gene has CDR1 MNHNS and CDR2 SASEGT. Trimming at V came to 4 bases and at J to 4 bases, leaving 10 bases not matched to a gene. The CDR3 consists of 16 residues. CDR3 region: CASSAPGTEEYNEQFF. The DNA for the CDR3 is TGTGCCAGCAGTGCCCCGGGGACAGAGGAATACAATGAGCAGTTCTTC.

The chain recombines TRBV20-1 with TRBJ1-1, with D perhaps matching TRBD1 (5 bases). V dropped 2 bases and J dropped 3 bases, with 10 bases sitting between them. This CDR3 spans 13 amino acids. CDR1 is DFQATT and CDR2 is SNEGSKA in the germline V gene (reference sequence). This chain's CDR3 is CSARRGDYTEAFF. In DNA form, the CDR3 reads TGCAGTGCTAGAAGGGGAGATTACACTGAAGCTTTCTTT.

Many counts were recorded for this clonotype. V is TRBV11-3 and J is TRBJ2-1; 9 nucleotides match TRBD2. Germline V CDR1 and CDR2: SGHNT, YENEEA. V gave up 0 bases and J gave up 8 bases; unmatched junction bases: 11. This CDR3 comprises 17 residues. The DNA of the CDR3 is TGTGCCAGCAGCTTAGAAGGCGGGGGGGCGGGTAGTGATGAGCAGTTCTTC. Amino acids: CASSLEGGGAGSDEQFF. Variable domain in full (rest from reference TRBV11-3 and TRBJ2-1): EAGVVQSPRYKIIEKKQPVAFWCNPISGHNTLYWYLQNLGQGPELLIRYENEEAVDDSQLPKDRFSAERLKGVDSTLKIQPAELGDSAVYLCASSLEGGGAGSDEQFFGPGTRLTVL.

This clonotype showed up many times. V usage is TRBV10-3 and J usage is TRBJ2-3; possible D gene TRBD2, 5 bases. Between the trimmed V and J ends, which lost 2 bases and 4 bases, there was a span of 13 bases. The CDR3 sequence is 15 residues long. The germline CDR1 and CDR2 sequences are ENHRY and SYGVKD. The CDR3 protein is CAISEASFTPDTQYF. For the CDR3, the DNA is TGTGCCATCAGTGAGGCTAGCTTCACCCCAGATACGCAGTATTTT.